This TCR beta chain was sequenced in a study of CD4 and CD8 cells across lung adenocarcinoma regions. TCRdb independently ran MiXCR on the PCR reads; one entry per CDR3 protein. Of tens of thousands of distinct CDR3 sequences listed, roughly half are singletons. About this clonotype itself: One junction end disagrees with the germline gene, perhaps due to a read error.

CDR1 and CDR2 (germline): MNHEY, SMNVEV (reference sequence). The CDR3 has 15 residues. This clonotype originated in a female donor with lung adenocarcinoma. The CD4 and CD8 labels of this study may be unreliable. This chain links TRBV27 with TRBJ2-3, with D possibly TRBD2 on 5 matching bases. Source material: CD8+ T cells from the center of a lung tumor. The CDR3 spells CASSPERAVTDTQYF. The CDR3 DNA reads TGTGCCAGCAGTCCGGAGAGGGCAGTCACAGACACTCAGTATTTC.